Listed here is a single T cell receptor beta chain. This sample was taken from a study of OX40 agonist ivuxolimab in advanced cancers. Study at large: Each patient was given ivuxolimab into a vein every 2 weeks, at 0.01 to 10 mg/kg.

Assay: immunoSEQ multiplex PCR; the TCRdb copy retains only in-frame clones and omits some. The sample shows about 22,000 clones, roughly 83% of them seen only once. Trimming took 3 bases from V and 4 from J; bases not matched to a gene: 3. The CDR3 consists of 14 residues. Germline V gene sequence: CDR1 ENHRY, CDR2 SYGVKD. This chain joins TRBV10-3 and TRBJ2-7, with 10 bases that match TRBD2. The sample was CD4+ or CD8+ T cells sorted from blood, taken in a trial of the OX40 agonist ivuxolimab. This clonotype was sampled from an adult with an advanced solid tumor such as melanoma, head and neck, liver or kidney cancer. The CDR3 here is CAISESSGSYEQYF. The CDR3 DNA follows: TGTGCCATCAGTGAATCTAGCGGGAGTTACGAGCAGTACTTC.